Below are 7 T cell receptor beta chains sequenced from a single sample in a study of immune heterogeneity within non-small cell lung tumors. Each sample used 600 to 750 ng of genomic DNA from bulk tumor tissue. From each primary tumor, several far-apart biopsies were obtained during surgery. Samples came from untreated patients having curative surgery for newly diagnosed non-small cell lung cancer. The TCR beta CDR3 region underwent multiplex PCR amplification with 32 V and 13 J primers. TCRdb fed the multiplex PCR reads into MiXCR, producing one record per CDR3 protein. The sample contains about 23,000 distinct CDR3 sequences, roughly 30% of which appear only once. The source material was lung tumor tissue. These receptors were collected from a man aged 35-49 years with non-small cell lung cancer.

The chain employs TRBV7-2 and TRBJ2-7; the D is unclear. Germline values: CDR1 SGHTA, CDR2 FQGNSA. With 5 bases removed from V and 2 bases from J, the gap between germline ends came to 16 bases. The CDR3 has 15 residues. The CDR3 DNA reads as TGTGCCAGCAGCCGGAGCCGCTGGGAAACCTACGAGCAGTACTTC. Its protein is CASSRSRWETYEQYF.

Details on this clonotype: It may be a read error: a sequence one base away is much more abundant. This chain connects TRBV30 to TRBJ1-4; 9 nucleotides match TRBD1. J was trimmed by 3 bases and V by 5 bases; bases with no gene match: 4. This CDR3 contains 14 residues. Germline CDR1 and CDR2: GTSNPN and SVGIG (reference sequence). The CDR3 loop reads CAWGQGNANEKLFF. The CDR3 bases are TGTGCCTGGGGACAGGGGAACGCTAATGAAAAACTGTTTTTT.

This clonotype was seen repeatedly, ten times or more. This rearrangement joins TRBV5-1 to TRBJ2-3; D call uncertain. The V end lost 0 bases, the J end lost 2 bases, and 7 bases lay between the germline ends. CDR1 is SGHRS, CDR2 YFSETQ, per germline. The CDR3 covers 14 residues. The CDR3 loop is CASSLAETTDTQYF. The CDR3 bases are TGCGCCAGCAGCTTGGCGGAGACCACAGATACGCAGTATTTT. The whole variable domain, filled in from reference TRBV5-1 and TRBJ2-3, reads KAGVTQTPRYLIKTRGQQVTLSCSPISGHRSVSWYQQTPGQGLQFLFEYFSETQRNKGNFPGRFSGRQFSNSRSEMNVSTLELGDSALYLCASSLAETTDTQYFGPGTRLTVL.

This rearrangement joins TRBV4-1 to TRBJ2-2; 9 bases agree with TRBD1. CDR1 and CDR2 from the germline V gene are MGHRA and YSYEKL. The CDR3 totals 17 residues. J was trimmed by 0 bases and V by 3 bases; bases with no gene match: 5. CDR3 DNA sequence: TGCGCCAGCAGCCACAACAGGGGGCCTACGAACACCGGGGAGCTGTTTTTT. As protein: CASSHNRGPTNTGELFF.

The chain's CDR3 is CASSQDLGGDEKLFF. CDR3 coding DNA: TGCGCCAGCAGCCAAGATCTAGGGGGGGATGAAAAACTGTTTTTT. The chain links TRBV4-1 to TRBJ1-4; perhaps TRBD1 as D (6 bases). In germline, CDR1 is MGHRA, CDR2 YSYEKL. The CDR3 is made up of 15 amino acids. Trimming stripped 0 bases from V and 6 bases from J, with 11 bases between.

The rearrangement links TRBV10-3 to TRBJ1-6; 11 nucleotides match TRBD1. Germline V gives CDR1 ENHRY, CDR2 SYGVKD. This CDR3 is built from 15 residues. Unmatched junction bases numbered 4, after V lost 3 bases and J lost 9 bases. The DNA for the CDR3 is TGTGCCATCAGTGACCCCGGGACAGGGGGTTCACCCCTCCACTTT. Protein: CAISDPGTGGSPLHF.

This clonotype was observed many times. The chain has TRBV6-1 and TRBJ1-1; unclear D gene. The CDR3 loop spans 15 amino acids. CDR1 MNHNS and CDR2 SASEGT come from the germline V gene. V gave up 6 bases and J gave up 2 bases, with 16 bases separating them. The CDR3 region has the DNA TGTGCCAGCAGGAAGGTGTGGGGAGGAAACACTGAAGCTTTCTTT. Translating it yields CASRKVWGGNTEAFF.